The 19 T cell receptor beta chains reported below all come from one sample, sequenced in a study of shared clonotypes between healthy human individuals. The protocol was immunoSEQ multiplex PCR, while the TCRdb copy is restricted to in-frame clones and leaves out a portion. This sample carries 2 million to 2.5 million clones, roughly 90% of them seen once, and the ten largest clones take 0.37%. Sequenced: naive CD4+ T cells from PBMCs. Noted subset: CD45RA+ positively selected. These receptors were collected from a man aged 18 to 30 in good health. Some clones in this sample may be carry-over from other donors' samples.

V and J are TRBV5-6 and TRBJ2-5; the match to TRBD2 covers 8 bases. TRBJ2-7 matches the DNA end more closely, so the J call is doubtful. The germline V gene has CDR1 SGHDT and CDR2 YYEEEE. The CDR3 has 15 residues. The CDR3 loop is CASSLTGTRIAEQYF. The DNA for the CDR3 is TGTGCCAGCAGCTTGACCGGGACTAGAATCGCCGAGCAGTACTTC.

This chain links TRBV11-2 with TRBJ1-4, with D unclear. V lost 7 bases, J lost 7 bases, and 16 bases lay in between. CDR1 SGHAT and CDR2 FQNNGV come from the germline V gene. The CDR3 is 14 residues long. CDR3 DNA: TGTGCCAGCAATTCCCCATCAGTAGGTGAAAAACTGTTTTTT. Translation gives CASNSPSVGEKLFF.

V is TRBV9 and J is TRBJ2-2, with TRBD2 matching 10 bases. Germline values: CDR1 SGDLS, CDR2 YYNGEE. V trimming: 2 bases; J trimming: 7 bases; junction bases outside the gene matches: 5. The CDR3 is 15 amino acids. This CDR3 is CASSVLAGDSGELFF. DNA of the CDR3: TGTGCCAGCAGCGTGCTAGCGGGAGATAGCGGGGAGCTGTTTTTT.

As to this clone: The sample holds other DNA sequences that translate to the same CDR3. J is TRBJ2-5 and V is TRBV14; no firm D call. The CDR3 contains 13 residues. CDR1 is SGHDN, CDR2 FVKESK, per germline. The ends were cut back, 1 base at V and 5 bases at J, with 8 bases in the middle. CDR3 region: CASSQARRETQYF. CDR3 bases: TGTGCCAGCAGCCAAGCCCGGCGGGAGACCCAGTACTTC.

V gene TRBV7-8 combines with J gene TRBJ1-4; 7 bases fit TRBD1. Per germline, CDR1 SGHVS and CDR2 FQNEAQ. Germline trimming cut 5 bases from V and 3 bases from J; bases unmatched to any gene: 9. The CDR3 loop spans 16 amino acids. The CDR3 is CASSPQTGIANEKLFF. The CDR3 DNA reads as TGTGCCAGCAGCCCTCAGACAGGGATTGCTAATGAAAAACTGTTTTTT.

This chain links TRBV7-8 with TRBJ2-1; TRBD2 is a possible D gene (6 bases). The V end lost 5 bases, the J end lost 0 bases, and 20 bases lay between the germline ends. Germline lookup yields CDR1 SGHVS and CDR2 FQNEAQ. The CDR3 sequence is 18 residues long. CDR3 sequence (DNA): TGTGCCAGCAGCCCACGGATGGGACTCCACAACTCCTACAATGAGCAGTTCTTC. This codes for CASSPRMGLHNSYNEQFF.

The CDR3 sequence: CAIRRSDSYNEQFF. CDR3 nucleotides: TGTGCCATCAGGCGCAGCGATTCCTACAATGAGCAGTTCTTC. The chain recombines TRBV10-3 with TRBJ2-1; unclear D gene. CDR1 and CDR2 (germline): ENHRY, SYGVKD. The V gene lost 6 bases and the J gene lost 1 base, with 10 bases spanning the gap. CDR3 size: 14 residues.

The chain has TRBV25-1 and TRBJ1-2, with 7 bases that match TRBD1. The CDR3 covers 12 residues. The J segment lost 8 bases and the V segment lost 2 bases, leaving 2 bases of the junction unmatched. Germline V gene lookup returns CDR1 MGHDK and CDR2 SYGVNS. CDR3 sequence (DNA): TGTGCCAGCAGTGAAAACAGGGGCGGCTACACCTTC. Encoded protein: CASSENRGGYTF.

This clone was detected only once. The chain links TRBV9 to TRBJ2-3; D gene uncertain. From germline, CDR1 is SGDLS and CDR2 YYNGEE. The CDR3 runs 13 residues. With 0 bases removed from V and 2 bases from J, the gap between germline ends came to 4 bases. CDR3 DNA sequence: TGTGCCAGCAGCGTAGCTTTCACAGATACGCAGTATTTT. The encoded protein is CASSVAFTDTQYF.

CDR3 DNA sequence: TGTGCCAGCAGTTTCCAAACCGGGACAGGGGTAAATGAGCAGTTCTTC. Its protein product is CASSFQTGTGVNEQFF. V and J are TRBV27 and TRBJ2-1; 10 bases are shared with TRBD1. V gave up 3 bases and J gave up 7 bases; unmatched junction bases: 9. CDR1 and CDR2 (germline): MNHEY, SMNVEV (reference sequence). CDR3 length: 16 amino acids.

The chain has TRBV9 and TRBJ1-3; D unclear. CDR1 SGDLS and CDR2 YYNGEE come from the germline V gene. Trimming cost V 4 bases and J 4 bases, with 15 bases left between them. The CDR3 is made up of 15 amino acids. CDR3 DNA: TGTGCCAGCAGCCCTGACGGTTCTCCGGGAAACACCATATATTTT. Translating it yields CASSPDGSPGNTIYF.

In DNA, the CDR3 is TGTGCCAGCAGCTTAGCGTCGGCCGGGGAGACCCAGTACTTC. This encodes CASSLASAGETQYF. The chain employs TRBV7-6 and TRBJ2-5, with D hard to call. The germline V gene encodes CDR1 SGHVS and CDR2 FNYEAQ. V was clipped by 0 bases and J by 5 bases, with 10 bases between them. The CDR3 extends over 14 amino acids.

This sequence joins TRBV30 and TRBJ2-1; 8 bases match TRBD2. CDR1 GTSNPN and CDR2 SVGIG come from the germline V gene (reference sequence). J gave up 5 bases and V 2 bases, and 8 bases lay outside the gene matches. There are 15 residues in the CDR3. The CDR3 loop is CAWSLAGGFHNEQFF. DNA of the CDR3: TGTGCCTGGAGTCTCGCGGGAGGATTCCACAATGAGCAGTTCTTC.

The chain is built from TRBV30 and TRBJ1-1; D not certain. V lost 2 bases and J lost 0, with 10 bases in between. The CDR3 spans 14 residues. Germline V CDR1 and CDR2: GTSNPN, SVGIG (reference sequence). The CDR3, as DNA: TGTGCCTGGAGTCGGAACAGATTGAACACTGAAGCTTTCTTT. Translation: CAWSRNRLNTEAFF. Based on the CDR3 plus reference TRBV30 and TRBJ1-1, the full variable domain is SQTIHQWPATLVQPVGSPLSLECTVEGTSNPNLYWYRQAAGRGLQLLFYSVGIGQISSEVPQNLSASRPQDRQFILSSKKLLLSDSGFYLCAWSRNRLNTEAFFGQGTRLTVV.

The CDR3 region has the DNA TGCAGCGCCGTAGACCACACGGAGACCCAGTACTTC. This codes for CSAVDHTETQYF. This chain connects TRBV29-1 to TRBJ2-5; D uncertain. The CDR3 loop spans 12 amino acids. Per the germline V gene, CDR1 is SQVTM and CDR2 is ANQGSEA. Trimming removed 7 bases from V and 5 bases from J, with 14 bases in between.

This clone has just one count. The sample holds other DNA sequences that translate to the same CDR3. This chain connects TRBV20-1 to TRBJ2-5, with no clear D. The V end was cut by 2 bases, the J end by 3 bases, with 4 bases between. The germline V gene encodes CDR1 DFQATT and CDR2 SNEGSKA (reference sequence). The CDR3 is 11 amino acids. The chain's CDR3 is CSARSKETQYF. CDR3 DNA sequence: TGCAGTGCTAGATCAAAAGAGACCCAGTACTTC.

J is TRBJ1-5 and V is TRBV10-3; D remains unclear. The germline gives CDR1 ENHRY, CDR2 SYGVKD. Trimming took off 2 bases at V and 2 bases at J, with 10 bases between the two ends. The CDR3 runs 15 residues. The CDR3 here is CAISETTVGNQPQHF. The CDR3 DNA follows: TGTGCCATCAGTGAGACGACGGTTGGCAATCAGCCCCAGCATTTT.

CDR3 DNA: TGCGCCAGCAAAGGGAATTGGAGGAACACTGAAGCTTTCTTT. Its translation: CASKGNWRNTEAFF. The J gene is TRBJ1-1, the V gene TRBV5-1, with D unresolved. Germline values: CDR1 SGHRS, CDR2 YFSETQ. This CDR3 is 14 amino acids long. With 6 bases removed from V and 1 base from J, the gap between germline ends came to 13 bases.

Concerning this clone itself: Other DNA sequences in the same sample also yield this CDR3. The chain recombines TRBV5-1 with TRBJ2-1; D is possibly TRBD1 (5 bases). Germline V gene lookup returns CDR1 SGHRS and CDR2 YFSETQ. V lost 0 bases and J 10 bases, leaving 5 bases between the germline ends. The CDR3 is 11 residues long. CDR3 DNA: TGCGCCAGCAGCTTGGACAGGGAGCAGTTCTTC. Amino acid sequence: CASSLDREQFF.